The rows below give T cell receptor beta chains drawn from one sample of a study of cytomegalovirus exposure and HLA in healthy donors. Clones were read by immunoSEQ multiplex PCR, and TCRdb kept only the in-frame ones, dropping some. The data show some 80,000 clones, with about four fifths seen just once and 5.9% held by the top ten. The sequencing input was PBMCs. These receptors came from a man between 18 and 35 years old in good health and CMV-seropositive. Both conserved end residues are part of each CDR3. The D gene is left open where the match is weak. Expanded clones are given a class, and other clones once, few, many or no size at all.

size	V	D	J	CDR3	DNA
.	TRBV6-5	TRBD2	TRBJ2-1	CASGAGGPDNEQFF	TGTGCCAGCGGAGCGGGAGGGCCCGACAATGAGCAGTTCTTC
once	TRBV5-1	TRBD2	TRBJ2-7	CASSYSGMAEQYF	TGCGCCAGCAGCTATAGCGGGATGGCCGAGCAGTACTTC
once	TRBV2	.	TRBJ2-5	CASKSRNQETQYF	TGTGCCAGCAAGTCCAGAAACCAAGAGACCCAGTACTTC
.	TRBV7-9	TRBD2	TRBJ2-1	CASSLGHGAGVINEQFF	TGTGCCAGCAGCTTAGGTCACGGAGCGGGAGTTATAAATGAGCAGTTCTTC
.	TRBV19	.	TRBJ2-7	CASSSQRGEQYF	TGTGCCAGTAGTTCGCAAAGGGGGGAGCAGTACTTC
few	TRBV6-1	TRBD1	TRBJ1-2	CASSAIRTGGVYGYTF	TGTGCCAGCAGTGCAATCCGGACAGGGGGCGTCTATGGCTACACCTTC
.	TRBV7-9	TRBD1	TRBJ1-2	CASSLLGQGDLSGYTF	TGTGCCAGCAGCTTACTGGGACAGGGGGATCTAAGTGGCTACACCTTC
.	TRBV4-1	TRBD1	TRBJ1-4	CASSFPPGQGARSEKLFF	TGCGCCAGCAGCTTTCCACCGGGACAGGGGGCTCGAAGCGAAAAACTGTTTTTT
once	TRBV27	TRBD2	TRBJ2-1	CASNPGTSGNFEQFF	TGTGCCAGCAACCCCGGGACTAGCGGAAACTTCGAGCAGTTCTTC
few	TRBV7-6	TRBD2	TRBJ2-7	CASSAAGAGEQYF	TGTGCCAGCAGCGCCGCGGGAGCGGGCGAGCAGTACTTC
.	TRBV5-4	.	TRBJ1-1	CASSLTGPKAEAFF	TGTGCCAGCAGCTTGACAGGGCCCAAGGCTGAAGCTTTCTTT
.	TRBV6-4	TRBD1	TRBJ2-2	CASSVNRGTGELFF	TGTGCCAGCAGTGTCAACAGGGGCACCGGGGAGCTGTTTTTT
once	TRBV4-1	.	TRBJ2-4	CASSQSSPSEQIIPLAKNIQYF	TGCGCCAGCAGCCAATCGAGCCCTTCGGAGCAGATCATCCCACTAGCCAAAAACATTCAGTACTTC
.	TRBV6-5	.	TRBJ2-5	CASSSSFQETQYF	TGTGCCAGCAGCTCCTCCTTTCAAGAGACCCAGTACTTC
.	TRBV5-4	.	TRBJ2-7	CASSIATTYEQYF	TGTGCCAGCAGCATAGCCACGACCTACGAGCAGTACTTC
.	TRBV2	TRBD1	TRBJ1-2	CASTGTGKGYTF	TGTGCCAGCACCGGGACAGGGAAGGGCTACACCTTC
.	TRBV28	TRBD2	TRBJ2-3	CASSLAPTSEYF	TGTGCCAGCAGTTTAGCCCCGACTAGCGAGTATTTT
.	TRBV7-9	.	TRBJ2-7	CASSPTGLREQYF	TGTGCCAGCAGTCCAACTGGGCTTAGGGAGCAGTACTTC
.	TRBV2	TRBD1	TRBJ1-5	CASSPPGQGINQPQHF	TGTGCCAGCAGTCCTCCGGGACAGGGAATAAACCAGCCCCAGCATTTT
once	TRBV10-3	.	TRBJ1-5	CAISGGIGVEQPQHF	TGTGCCATCAGTGGGGGCATAGGTGTGGAACAGCCCCAGCATTTT
.	TRBV13	TRBD2	TRBJ2-7	CASSSGLAYEQYF	TGTGCCAGCAGCTCCGGACTAGCGTACGAGCAGTACTTC
.	TRBV4-1	TRBD1	TRBJ2-7	CASSQEPRQGFYEQYF	TGCGCCAGCAGCCAAGAACCGCGACAGGGCTTCTACGAGCAGTACTTC
.	TRBV7-8	.	TRBJ2-5	CASSPKRSQETQYF	TGTGCCAGCAGCCCTAAACGTTCCCAAGAGACCCAGTACTTC
.	TRBV9	.	TRBJ1-1	CASSLLGEGGTEAFF	TGTGCCAGCAGCCTCCTCGGGGAGGGGGGAACTGAAGCTTTCTTT
.	TRBV5-4	TRBD2	TRBJ2-5	CASSLPSGNEETQYF	TGTGCCAGCAGCTTGCCTAGCGGGAATGAAGAGACCCAGTACTTC